Shown below are 21 T cell receptor beta chains from a single sample sequenced in a study of blood T cell repertoires in COVID-19. TCRdb keeps only in-frame clones here, not all; method: immunoSEQ multiplex PCR. The repertoire has around 200,000 clones, 80% to 85% of them found once; the top ten carry around 4%. The sample consisted of peripheral blood. These receptors all stem from a man in his fifties or sixties with active or convalescent COVID-19.

The V gene is TRBV2, the J gene TRBJ2-5; D not certain. Trimming took 2 bases from V and 5 from J, leaving 9 bases between them. Germline V gene sequence: CDR1 SNHLY, CDR2 FYNNEI. The CDR3 length is 13 residues. The CDR3 DNA is TGTGCCAGCAGTGAAATGGTCGGGGAGACCCAGTACTTC. Residues: CASSEMVGETQYF.

J is TRBJ1-1 and V is TRBV3-1 (or the pseudogene TRBV3-2); 9 bases are shared with TRBD1. The length of the CDR3 is 14 residues. The V gene's germline CDR1 is LGHDT and CDR2 YNNKEL (reference sequence). The trim removed 1 base at V and 4 bases at J, leaving 1 base unmatched. The CDR3 bases are TGTGCCAGCAGCCAAGGGACAGGGGTCACTGAAGCTTTCTTT. Translating gives CASSQGTGVTEAFF.

The chain combines TRBV30 with TRBJ2-7, with a tentative D call TRBD1 (5 bases). V was clipped by 7 bases and J by 0 bases, with 13 bases between them. There are 13 residues in the CDR3. Germline lookup yields CDR1 GTSNPN and CDR2 SVGIG (reference sequence). DNA of the CDR3: TGTGCCTCTGTGGGGCGGAGCTCCTACGAGCAGTACTTC. Protein sequence: CASVGRSSYEQYF.

The chain employs TRBV19 and TRBJ2-1, with D tentatively TRBD1 (5 bases). This CDR3 spans 17 amino acids. Trimming shortened V by 4 bases and J by 6 bases, and 22 bases separated the two germline ends. In germline, CDR1 is LNHDA, CDR2 SQIVND (reference sequence). CDR3 DNA: TGTGCCAGTAGTAAGCCCAACGGAGACAGTGTAAGCAATGAGCAGTTCTTC. Translating gives CASSKPNGDSVSNEQFF.

This clone was recorded only once. The chain combines TRBV7-3 with TRBJ1-5; perhaps TRBD1 as D (6 bases). With 4 bases removed from V and 2 bases from J, the gap between germline ends came to 15 bases. CDR1 is SGHTA, CDR2 FQGTGA, per germline. The CDR3 is 16 amino acids. The CDR3 sequence is CASSYPQGQGNQPQHF. The CDR3 coding sequence is TGTGCCAGCAGCTATCCACAGGGCCAAGGCAATCAGCCCCAGCATTTT.

The rearrangement uses TRBV7-9 and TRBJ1-2; D not resolved. This CDR3 has 14 residues. V was trimmed by 0 bases and J by 4 bases, leaving 9 bases between them. CDR1 and CDR2 from the germline V gene are SEHNR and FQNEAQ (reference sequence). Here the CDR3 reads CASSLAMQSYGYTF. The CDR3 nucleotides read TGTGCCAGCAGCTTAGCAATGCAGTCCTATGGCTACACCTTC.

This chain uses TRBV4-1 with TRBJ2-5; TRBD1 aligns across 11 bases. In germline, CDR1 is MGHRA, CDR2 YSYEKL. Losses at the gene ends were 2 bases for V and 5 bases for J; bases not matched to a gene: 10. The CDR3 contains 17 residues. The CDR3 DNA follows: TGCGCCAGCAGCCAAACGTTCGGGACAGGGGGTTCGGAGACCCAGTACTTC. It specifies CASSQTFGTGGSETQYF.

The rearrangement joins TRBV19 to TRBJ2-1, with D tentatively TRBD2 (5 bases). V shed 6 bases and J shed 7 bases, with 19 bases lying between them. The CDR3 totals 15 residues. Germline-derived CDR1 and CDR2 are LNHDA and SQIVND (reference sequence). As DNA, the CDR3 is TGTGCCAGTAGCCTCACCCCTGCGTGGGAGAATGAGCAGTTCTTC. It translates to CASSLTPAWENEQFF.

The chain combines TRBV18 with TRBJ2-3; TRBD1 agrees at 9 bases. Germline V lookup: CDR1 KGHSH, CDR2 LQKENI. The CDR3 totals 15 residues. Losses at the gene ends were 6 bases for V and 2 bases for J; bases not matched to a gene: 6. The CDR3, as DNA: TGTGCCAGCTCCCCCGGGACAGGGTCCACAGATACGCAGTATTTT. It translates to CASSPGTGSTDTQYF.

In regard to this clone: The same CDR3 can be traced to other DNA sequences in this sample. The chain employs TRBV15 and TRBJ2-3; no clear D. The length of the CDR3 is 14 residues. CDR1 and CDR2 from the germline V gene are LNHNV and YYDKDF (reference sequence). The V end lost 0 bases, the J end lost 1 base, and 5 bases lay between the germline ends. CDR3 sequence (DNA): TGTGCCACCAGCAGAGATCGGGGCACAGATACGCAGTATTTT. It is translated as CATSRDRGTDTQYF.

The chain uses TRBV5-4 and TRBJ2-1, with D maybe TRBD2 (7 bases). Trimming removed 4 bases at V and 0 bases at J, with 14 bases between. The CDR3 is 16 amino acids. The V gene's germline CDR1 is SGHNT and CDR2 YYREEE (reference sequence). The DNA for the CDR3 is TGTGCCAGCAGCCCCAGGGCGGGGGCCTCCTACAATGAGCAGTTCTTC. This gives the protein CASSPRAGASYNEQFF.

The rearrangement joins TRBV11-2 to TRBJ2-3, with TRBD2 matching over 12 bases. V trimming: 2 bases; J trimming: 6 bases; junction bases outside the gene matches: 9. The germline V gene encodes CDR1 SGHAT and CDR2 FQNNGV. The CDR3 is made up of 17 amino acids. The CDR3 loop is CASSLSPLAGGPDTQYF. CDR3 in DNA: TGTGCCAGCAGCTTATCCCCTCTAGCGGGGGGGCCGGATACGCAGTATTTT.

The rearrangement links TRBV6-5 to TRBJ2-2, with D uncertain. Germline CDR1 is MNHEY and CDR2 is SVGAGI. V was cut by 4 bases and J by 2 bases, with 11 bases left in between. The CDR3 covers 15 residues. This CDR3 reads CASSSRPDNTGELFF. Here the CDR3 DNA reads TGTGCCAGCAGTTCTCGCCCAGATAACACCGGGGAGCTGTTTTTT.

The sample holds one count of this clone. V and J are TRBV5-1 and TRBJ1-5; no definite D call. V lost 0 bases and J 2 bases, leaving 9 bases between the germline ends. This CDR3 has 15 amino acids. Looked up from germline, CDR1 is SGHRS and CDR2 is YFSETQ. The CDR3 reads CASSLDSGGNQPQHF. The DNA of the CDR3 is TGCGCCAGCAGCTTGGACAGTGGTGGCAATCAGCCCCAGCATTTT.

The chain carries TRBV7-9 and TRBJ2-3, with no clear D. Per germline, CDR1 SEHNR and CDR2 FQNEAQ (reference sequence). The CDR3 is made up of 11 amino acids. Trimming took 7 bases from V and 3 from J, leaving 5 bases between them. CDR3 region: CASTETDTQYF. Written as DNA, the CDR3 is TGTGCCAGCACCGAGACAGATACGCAGTATTTT.

The chain has TRBV18 and TRBJ1-5, with D possibly matching TRBD1 (5 bases). The CDR3 length is 15 residues. Germline CDR1 KGHSH, CDR2 LQKENI. V was shortened by 4 bases and J by 5 bases, with 15 bases between the two germline ends. This chain's CDR3 is CASSLGTGADQPQHF. CDR3 nucleotide sequence: TGTGCCAGCTCACTCGGGACTGGGGCAGATCAGCCCCAGCATTTT.

The chain combines TRBV15 with TRBJ2-7; TRBD2 aligns across 9 bases. The CDR3 loop spans 18 amino acids. The V segment lost 1 base and the J segment 2 bases; nucleotides outside the gene matches: 12. Germline V gene data show CDR1 as LNHNV and CDR2 as YYDKDF (reference sequence). The CDR3 sequence is CATSRGGTLAGRPYEQYF. The CDR3 nucleotides read TGTGCCACCAGCAGAGGAGGGACTCTAGCGGGGAGACCCTACGAGCAGTACTTC.

The chain has TRBV7-2 and TRBJ1-5; no clear D gene. V was pared by 4 bases and J by 1 base, with 14 bases between. The V gene's germline CDR1 is SGHTA and CDR2 FQGNSA. This CDR3 spans 16 amino acids. CDR3 amino acids: CASSSLPMGSNQPQHF. The DNA of the CDR3 is TGTGCCAGCAGCTCCCTCCCTATGGGCAGCAATCAGCCCCAGCATTTT. The full variable domain, in which reference TRBV7-2 and TRBJ1-5 provide the parts outside the CDR3, is GAGVSQSPSNKVTEKGKDVELRCDPISGHTALYWYRQSLGQGLEFLIYFQGNSAPDKSGLPSDRFSAERTGGSVSTLTIQRTQQEDSAVYLCASSSLPMGSNQPQHFGDGTRLSIL.

This clone was seen only a few times. The genes are TRBV7-2 and TRBJ1-1; tentative D call: TRBD1 (6 bases). V lost 1 base to trimming and J lost 2 bases, with 14 bases between them. This CDR3 comprises 16 residues. CDR1 and CDR2 (germline): SGHTA, FQGNSA. The CDR3 here is CASSLGRRGGNTEAFF. Written as DNA, the CDR3 is TGTGCCAGCAGCTTAGGGAGGAGGGGGGGAAACACTGAAGCTTTCTTT.

The V and J genes are TRBV5-6 and TRBJ2-5; TRBD1 is a possible D gene (6 bases). The CDR3 has 14 residues. Trimming took off 1 base at V and 1 base at J, with 8 bases between the two ends. Germline CDR1 and CDR2: SGHDT and YYEEEE. As DNA, the CDR3 is TGTGCCAGCAGCTTGCGAGGGGGCCAAGAGACCCAGTACTTC. This translates into CASSLRGGQETQYF.

In DNA, the CDR3 is TGTGCCAGCAGCTTAATTCCCGGGGGGGCTTACTTC. Encoded protein: CASSLIPGGAYF. The genes are TRBV7-8 and TRBJ2-7, with 8 positions matching TRBD2. V was clipped by 2 bases and J by 13 bases; unmatched bases: 7. Germline CDR1 SGHVS, CDR2 FQNEAQ. This CDR3 is 12 amino acids long.